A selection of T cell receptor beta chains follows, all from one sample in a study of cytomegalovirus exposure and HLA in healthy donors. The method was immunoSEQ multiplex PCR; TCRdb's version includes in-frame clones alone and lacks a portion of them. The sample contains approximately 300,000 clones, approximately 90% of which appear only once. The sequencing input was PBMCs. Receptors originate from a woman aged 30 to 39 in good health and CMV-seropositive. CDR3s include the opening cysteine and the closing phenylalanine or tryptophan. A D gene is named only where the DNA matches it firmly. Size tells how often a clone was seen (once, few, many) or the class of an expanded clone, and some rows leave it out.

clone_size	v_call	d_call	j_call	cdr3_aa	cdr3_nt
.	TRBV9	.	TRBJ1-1	CASSVGGRNHEAFF	TGTGCCAGCAGCGTAGGAGGGCGGAACCATGAAGCTTTCTTT
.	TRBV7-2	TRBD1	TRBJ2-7	CASSLEGTGYYEQYF	TGTGCCAGCAGCTTAGAAGGGACAGGGTACTACGAGCAGTACTTC
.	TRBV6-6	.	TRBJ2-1	CASSYLSSYNEQFF	TGTGCCAGCAGTTATTTAAGCTCCTACAATGAGCAGTTCTTC
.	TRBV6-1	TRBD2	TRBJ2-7	CASSEKVVAGAYEQYF	TGTGCCAGCAGTGAAAAAGTGGTAGCGGGAGCCTACGAGCAGTACTTC
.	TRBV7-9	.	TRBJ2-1	CASSLKDEQFF	TGTGCCAGCAGCTTAAAGGATGAGCAGTTCTTC
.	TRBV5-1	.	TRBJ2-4	CAALLAPGELAKNIQYF	TGCGCCGCCCTTCTGGCACCCGGAGAACTAGCCAAAAACATTCAGTACTTC
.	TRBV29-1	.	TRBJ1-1	CSVRVGRGMNTEAFF	TGCAGCGTTAGGGTAGGAAGGGGGATGAACACTGAAGCTTTCTTT
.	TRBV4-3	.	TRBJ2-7	CASSPGDFADEQYF	TGCGCCAGCAGCCCCGGGGACTTTGCGGACGAGCAGTACTTC
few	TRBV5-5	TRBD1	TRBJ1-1	CASSLRDRNTEAFF	TGTGCCAGCAGCTTGAGGGACAGGAACACTGAAGCTTTCTTT
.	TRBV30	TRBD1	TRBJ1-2	CAWRAGQGAFYGYTF	TGTGCCTGGAGGGCTGGCCAGGGGGCCTTTTATGGCTACACCTTC
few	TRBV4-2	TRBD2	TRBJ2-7	CASSQALAGESSYEQYF	TGTGCCAGCAGCCAAGCGCTAGCGGGGGAAAGCTCCTACGAGCAGTACTTC
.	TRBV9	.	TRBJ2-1	CASSVVAGATYNEQFF	TGTGCCAGCAGCGTAGTGGCGGGCGCTACCTACAATGAGCAGTTCTTC
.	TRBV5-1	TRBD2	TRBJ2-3	CASSGGRAPTDTQYF	TGCGCCAGCAGCGGCGGGAGGGCCCCGACAGATACGCAGTATTTT
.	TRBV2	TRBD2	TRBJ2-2	CASSEEMAGGPNGELFF	TGTGCCAGCAGTGAAGAAATGGCGGGAGGGCCGAACGGGGAGCTGTTTTTT
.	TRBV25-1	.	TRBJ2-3	CASSEYSCSPSTDTQYF	TGTGCCAGCAGTGAATATTCGTGCAGCCCGAGCACAGATACGCAGTATTTT
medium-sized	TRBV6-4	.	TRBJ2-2	CASSENNFLVQTTGELFF	TGTGCCAGCAGTGAGAATAACTTTTTGGTGCAGACGACCGGGGAGCTGTTTTTT
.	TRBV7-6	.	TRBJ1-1	CASSLSIQGGAEAFF	TGTGCCAGCAGCTTAAGTATACAGGGAGGTGCTGAAGCTTTCTTT
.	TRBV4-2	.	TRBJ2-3	CASSQDRAAETDTQYF	TGTGCCAGCAGCCAAGACCGGGCTGCGGAAACAGATACGCAGTATTTT
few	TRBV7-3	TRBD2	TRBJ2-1	CASRSGLANNEQFF	TGTGCCAGCAGGTCCGGACTAGCGAACAATGAGCAGTTCTTC
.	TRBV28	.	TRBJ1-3	CASSLLLGTAGNTIYF	TGTGCCAGCAGTTTACTCCTCGGGACGGCCGGAAACACCATATATTTT
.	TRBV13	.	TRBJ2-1	CASSSWAGNNEQFF	TGTGCCAGCAGCTCGTGGGCAGGTAACAATGAGCAGTTCTTC
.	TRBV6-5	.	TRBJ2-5	CASSFNQGETQYF	TGTGCCAGCAGTTTTAATCAGGGAGAGACCCAGTACTTC
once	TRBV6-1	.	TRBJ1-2	CASSAGINGGYGYTF	TGTGCCAGCAGTGCGGGCATAAACGGTGGCTATGGCTACACCTTC
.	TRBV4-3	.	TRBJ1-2	CASRQTSLDYGYTF	TGCGCCAGCAGGCAGACATCCCTGGACTATGGCTACACCTTC
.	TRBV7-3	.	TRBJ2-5	CASSLTRAETQYF	TGTGCCAGCAGCTTAACCAGGGCTGAGACCCAGTACTTC
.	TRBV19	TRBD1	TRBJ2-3	CASSMGTGGTDTQYF	TGTGCCAGTAGTATGGGAACAGGGGGGACAGATACGCAGTATTTT
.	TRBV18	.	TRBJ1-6	CASSFPGNSPLHF	TGTGCCAGCTCGTTCCCGGGGAATTCACCCCTCCACTTT
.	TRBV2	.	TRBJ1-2	CASSEQRANYGYTF	TGTGCCAGCAGTGAACAGAGAGCTAACTATGGCTACACCTTC
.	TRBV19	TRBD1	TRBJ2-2	CASSLQGYTGELFF	TGTGCCAGTAGTTTACAGGGGTACACCGGGGAGCTGTTTTTT
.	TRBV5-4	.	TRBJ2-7	CASSLAGGPYEQYF	TGTGCCAGCAGCTTGGCCGGGGGGCCCTACGAGCAGTACTTC
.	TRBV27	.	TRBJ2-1	CASSPPRVYNEQFF	TGTGCCAGCAGCCCTCCAAGGGTCTACAATGAGCAGTTCTTC
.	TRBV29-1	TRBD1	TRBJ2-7	CSVGTGDAYEQYF	TGCAGCGTCGGGACAGGCGATGCCTACGAGCAGTACTTC
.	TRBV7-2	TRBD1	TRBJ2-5	CASSLRGTGAQYF	TGTGCCAGCAGCCTCCGGGGGACAGGGGCCCAGTACTTC
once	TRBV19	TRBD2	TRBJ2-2	CASSIGTSPGELFF	TGTGCCAGTAGTATTGGGACTAGCCCCGGGGAGCTGTTTTTT
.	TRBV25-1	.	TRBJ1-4	CASSEPGHGEKLFF	TGTGCCAGCAGTGAACCAGGACATGGTGAAAAACTGTTTTTT
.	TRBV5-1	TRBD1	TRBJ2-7	CASSLEGTGREQYF	TGCGCCAGCAGCTTGGAGGGGACAGGGCGCGAGCAGTACTTC
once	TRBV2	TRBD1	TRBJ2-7	CASLPSGTGLNEQYF	TGTGCCAGCCTACCTTCCGGGACAGGGCTCAACGAGCAGTACTTC
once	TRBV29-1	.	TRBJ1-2	CSVEDERNYGYTF	TGCAGCGTTGAAGATGAGAGGAACTATGGCTACACCTTC
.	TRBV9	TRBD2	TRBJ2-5	CASSVGLADQQETQYF	TGTGCCAGCAGCGTTGGACTAGCGGACCAGCAAGAGACCCAGTACTTC
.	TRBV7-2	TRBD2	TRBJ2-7	CASSFEQTSGGEQYF	TGTGCCAGCAGCTTCGAACAGACTAGCGGGGGAGAGCAGTACTTC
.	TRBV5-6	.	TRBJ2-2	CASSLAGLVYTGELFF	TGTGCCAGCAGCTTGGCCGGGCTAGTCTACACCGGGGAGCTGTTTTTT
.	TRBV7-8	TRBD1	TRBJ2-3	CASSLGGTAQYF	TGTGCCAGCAGCTTAGGTGGGACAGCGCAGTATTTT
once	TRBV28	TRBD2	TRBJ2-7	CASSSGLDQYGQYF	TGTGCCAGCAGTTCCGGACTAGATCAATATGGGCAGTACTTC
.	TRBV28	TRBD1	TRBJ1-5	CASSWKQGAIVQPQHF	TGTGCCAGCAGTTGGAAACAGGGGGCGATCGTTCAGCCCCAGCATTTT
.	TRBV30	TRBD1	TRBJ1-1	CAWRLDRGTEAFF	TGTGCCTGGAGACTGGACAGGGGAACTGAAGCTTTCTTT
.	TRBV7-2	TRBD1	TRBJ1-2	CASSLPGTVSSYTF	TGTGCCAGCAGCCTTCCCGGGACAGTAAGCAGCTACACCTTC
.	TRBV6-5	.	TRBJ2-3	CASSYTSTDTQYF	TGTGCCAGCAGTTACACTAGCACAGATACGCAGTATTTT
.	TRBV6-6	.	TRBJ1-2	CASSYSLDGDNYGYTF	TGTGCCAGCAGTTACTCTTTAGACGGCGATAACTATGGCTACACCTTC
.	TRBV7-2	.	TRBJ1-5	CASSPRGGGQPQHF	TGTGCCAGCAGCCCCAGGGGTGGCGGTCAGCCCCAGCATTTT
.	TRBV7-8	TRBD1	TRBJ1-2	CASSFKTGASLATGYTF	TGTGCCAGCAGCTTTAAGACAGGGGCCTCCCTGGCCACTGGCTACACCTTC
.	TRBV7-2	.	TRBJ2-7	CASSLARNYEQYF	TGTGCCAGCAGCTTAGCTAGGAACTACGAGCAGTACTTC
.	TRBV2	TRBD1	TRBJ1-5	CASSRDREGGRANQPQHF	TGTGCCAGCAGTCGCGACAGGGAGGGTGGACGGGCGAATCAGCCCCAGCATTTT
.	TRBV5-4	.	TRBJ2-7	CASSDYPGLTYEQYF	TGTGCCAGCAGCGACTACCCGGGGCTTACCTACGAGCAGTACTTC